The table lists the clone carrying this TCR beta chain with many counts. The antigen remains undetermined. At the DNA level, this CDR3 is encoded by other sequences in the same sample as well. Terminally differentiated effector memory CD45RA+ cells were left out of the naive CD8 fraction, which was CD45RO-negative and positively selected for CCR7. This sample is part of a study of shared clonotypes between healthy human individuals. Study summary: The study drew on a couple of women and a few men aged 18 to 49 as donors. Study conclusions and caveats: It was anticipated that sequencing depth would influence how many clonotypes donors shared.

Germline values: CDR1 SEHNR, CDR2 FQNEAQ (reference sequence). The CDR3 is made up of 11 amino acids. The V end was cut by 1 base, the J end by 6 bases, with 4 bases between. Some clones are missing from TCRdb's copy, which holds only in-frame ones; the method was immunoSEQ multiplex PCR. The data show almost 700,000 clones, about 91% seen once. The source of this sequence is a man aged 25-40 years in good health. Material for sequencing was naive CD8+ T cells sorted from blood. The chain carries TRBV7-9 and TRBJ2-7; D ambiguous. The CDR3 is CASSLEVEQYF. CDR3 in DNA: TGTGCCAGCAGCTTAGAGGTCGAGCAGTACTTC.